Listed here are 14 T cell receptor beta chains from one sample, sequenced in a study of cytomegalovirus exposure and HLA in healthy donors. In the PCR, 60 Vbeta and 13 Jbeta primers were used. Data came from immunoSEQ multiplex PCR; TCRdb stores just in-frame clones and leaves some out. The table records about 180,000 clones, about 69% of them present only once. Sequencing was done on a sample of PBMCs. The receptors were sampled from a male donor in good health and CMV-seronegative.

This clone showed up just a few times. This chain uses TRBV2 with TRBJ2-3, with 7 nucleotides matching TRBD2. From germline, CDR1 is SNHLY and CDR2 FYNNEI. J was trimmed by 8 bases and V by 5 bases; bases with no gene match: 13. This CDR3 has 15 amino acids. CDR3 nucleotides: TGTGCCAGCAGTCAACTGACTAGCAGAGCGGGTACGCAGTATTTT. Translating gives CASSQLTSRAGTQYF.

The chain employs TRBV6-6 and TRBJ2-7; the D is unclear. The CDR3 has 12 residues. Germline V lookup: CDR1 MNHNY, CDR2 SVGAGI (reference sequence). Trimming stripped 0 bases from V and 7 bases from J, with 7 bases between. The CDR3 nucleotides are TGTGCCAGCAGTTACTCAGCTCGGGAGCAGTACTTC. Its protein product is CASSYSAREQYF.

V is TRBV11-3 and J is TRBJ2-5; D gene ambiguous. The CDR3 is 12 residues long. V lost 5 bases and J lost 0, with 4 bases in between. From germline, CDR1 is SGHNT and CDR2 YENEEA. CDR3: CASSTDQETQYF. CDR3 nucleotide sequence: TGTGCCAGCAGCACAGACCAAGAGACCCAGTACTTC.

This chain uses TRBV30 with TRBJ1-5; 10 bases are a match to TRBD1. The junction had 6 bases not matched to a gene; V was cut back by 3 bases and J by 1 base. CDR1 GTSNPN and CDR2 SVGIG come from the germline V gene (reference sequence). This CDR3 comprises 16 residues. This chain's CDR3 is CAWSRTGGNSNQPQHF. In DNA, the CDR3 is TGTGCCTGGAGCAGGACAGGGGGAAACAGCAATCAGCCCCAGCATTTT.

This clone occurred a few times. CDR3 nucleotide sequence: TGTGCCAGCAGCCTACAGGGGCACACTGAAGCTTTCTTT. Encoded protein: CASSLQGHTEAFF. The rearrangement links TRBV5-6 to TRBJ1-1; 7 bases fit TRBD1. V lost 4 bases and J lost 3; bases outside the gene matches: 3. The CDR3 runs 13 residues. The germline CDR1 and CDR2 sequences are SGHDT and YYEEEE.

There are a few counts of this clone. The V call is TRBV6-1, the J call TRBJ1-2; D may be TRBD1 (6 bases). The CDR3 totals 12 residues. V lost 8 bases to trimming and J lost 1 base, with 8 bases between them. The germline V gene encodes CDR1 MNHNS and CDR2 SASEGT. In DNA form, the CDR3 reads TGTGCCAGCGGACAGCTTAACTATGGCTACACCTTC. Its translation is CASGQLNYGYTF.

V gene TRBV10-3 combines with J gene TRBJ1-5; TRBD1 matches at 8 bases. With V trimmed by 2 bases and J by 4 bases, 4 bases remained unmatched. The CDR3 spans 15 residues. CDR1 ENHRY and CDR2 SYGVKD come from the germline V gene. In DNA form, the CDR3 reads TGTGCCATCAGTGAGAGACAGGGGTTGAATCAGCCCCAGCATTTT. This sequence encodes CAISERQGLNQPQHF.

The sample holds one count of this clone. V usage is TRBV4-1 and J usage is TRBJ1-4; possible D gene TRBD1, 5 bases. V gave up 2 bases and J gave up 7 bases, with 8 bases separating them. This CDR3 spans 13 amino acids. CDR1 is MGHRA and CDR2 is YSYEKL in the germline V gene. CDR3 DNA sequence: TGCGCCAGCAGCCAAAAAAGGGGTGAAAAACTGTTTTTT. This translates into CASSQKRGEKLFF.

This clone has only a few counts. J is TRBJ2-5 and V is TRBV30; D not resolved. Germline V gene lookup returns CDR1 GTSNPN and CDR2 SVGIG (reference sequence). The germline V and J ends were trimmed by 5 bases and 5 bases, with 6 bases remaining between them. CDR3 length: 10 amino acids. CDR3 sequence (DNA): TGTGCCTGGGCGTTGGAGACCCAGTACTTC. It is translated as CAWALETQYF.

The chain links TRBV30 to TRBJ2-5; TRBD1 might be the D (5 bases). This CDR3 has 13 residues. The V end lost 1 base, the J end lost 5 bases, and 11 bases lay between the germline ends. Germline values: CDR1 GTSNPN, CDR2 SVGIG (reference sequence). CDR3 DNA sequence: TGTGCCTGGAGTGAGGGGTTTAAGGAGACCCAGTACTTC. Translated, it gives CAWSEGFKETQYF.

The table lists this clone with a few counts. This rearrangement joins TRBV27 to TRBJ2-7; possibly TRBD2 for D (6 bases). V lost 0 bases and J 2 bases, leaving 11 bases between the germline ends. The V gene's germline CDR1 is MNHEY and CDR2 SMNVEV (reference sequence). The CDR3 is 15 amino acids. Written as DNA, the CDR3 is TGTGCCAGCAGTTTATCCTCCGGCGGGACCTACGAGCAGTACTTC. Translated: CASSLSSGGTYEQYF.

The chain uses TRBV5-6 and TRBJ2-3; TRBD2 aligns across 10 bases. The CDR3 extends over 15 amino acids. CDR1 is SGHDT and CDR2 is YYEEEE in the germline V gene. Germline trimming cut 1 base from V and 3 bases from J; bases unmatched to any gene: 2. CDR3 region: CASSLIAGGTDTQYF. Here the CDR3 DNA reads TGTGCCAGCAGCTTGATAGCGGGAGGTACAGATACGCAGTATTTT.

The chain uses TRBV29-1 and TRBJ2-7; 8 nucleotides agree with TRBD2. The V segment lost 3 bases and the J segment 3 bases; nucleotides outside the gene matches: 4. From germline, CDR1 is SQVTM and CDR2 ANQGSEA. The length of the CDR3 is 13 residues. DNA for the CDR3: TGCAGCGTTGATAGCGGGGAAAACTACGAGCAGTACTTC. Protein sequence: CSVDSGENYEQYF.

This clone came up once. This chain links TRBV5-1 with TRBJ1-2, with D tentatively TRBD1 (5 bases). Trimming stripped 0 bases from V and 3 bases from J, with 21 bases between. The CDR3 is 18 amino acids. Looked up from germline, CDR1 is SGHRS and CDR2 is YFSETQ. The CDR3 nucleotides read TGCGCCAGCAGCTTGGAAGGAGACACCCGGCGGGGGGACTATGGCTACACCTTC. This translates into CASSLEGDTRRGDYGYTF.